A single T cell receptor (beta chain) is shown here with its context. Its antigen is unidentified. This record comes from a study of CD8+ T cells in alopecia areata. Whole-study results and caveats: Lesional scalp, especially alopecia totalis/universalis, showed higher clonality than normal scalp. There were also resident alphabeta T cells of normal skin sequenced in scalp samples. Sharing of TCRs across patients appeared less clear than in mice, possibly for HLA-related reasons.

This CDR3 is 17 amino acids long. Per the germline V gene, CDR1 is SEHNR and CDR2 is FQNEAQ (reference sequence). Trimming removed 1 base at V and 0 bases at J, with 13 bases between. cDNA prepared by RNA extraction and subsequent reverse transcription served as the template for sequencing. Method: immunoSEQ multiplex PCR; TCRdb's copy keeps in-frame clones and lacks some. The sample records about 110,000 clones, 59% being singletons. This TCR came from a human donor in good health. The sequencing input was CD8+ T cells sorted from blood. J is TRBJ2-4 and V is TRBV7-9; the D gene could be TRBD1 or TRBD2 (5 bases each). The CDR3 loop is CASSLEGTVLAKNIQYF. DNA for the CDR3: TGTGCCAGCAGCTTAGAAGGGACGGTGCTAGCCAAAAACATTCAGTACTTC.